The 25 T cell receptor beta chains below were found in one sample sequenced in a study of CD8+ T cells in alopecia areata. RNA extraction was followed by reverse transcription into cDNA, which acted as the sequencing template. TCRdb's copy holds only in-frame clones and misses some; the assay was immunoSEQ multiplex PCR. The top ten hold less than 25% of the sample, which has about 100,000 clones, almost 60% seen once. Sequencing was carried out using CD8+ T cells sorted from blood. These receptor sequences come from a human donor in good health.

The gene calls are TRBV2 and TRBJ2-1; 12 bases match TRBD2. The J segment lost 8 bases and the V segment lost 0 bases, leaving 8 bases of the junction unmatched. The CDR3 length is 17 residues. CDR1 and CDR2 (germline): SNHLY, FYNNEI. The CDR3 protein is CASSEASLAGGPDEQFF. The CDR3 DNA reads as TGTGCCAGCAGTGAAGCCTCGCTAGCGGGGGGGCCGGATGAGCAGTTCTTC.

The genes are TRBV4-1 and TRBJ2-7; the D is unclear. CDR1 and CDR2 (germline): MGHRA, YSYEKL. There are 13 residues in the CDR3. V was shortened by 3 bases and J by 0 bases, with 6 bases between the two germline ends. In DNA form, the CDR3 reads TGCGCCAGCAGCCAGTCGGACTCCTACGAGCAGTACTTC. Amino acids: CASSQSDSYEQYF.

This clone has a handful of counts. The chain links TRBV5-4 to TRBJ2-2, with 8 nucleotides matching TRBD1. This CDR3 comprises 18 residues. The ends lost 4 bases at V and 0 bases at J; junction bases unmatched: 11. Germline values: CDR1 SGHNT, CDR2 YYREEE (reference sequence). The CDR3 region is CASSLALQGDPNTGELFF. As DNA, the CDR3 is TGTGCCAGCAGCCTCGCCCTACAGGGGGACCCGAACACCGGGGAGCTGTTTTTT. Based on the CDR3 plus reference TRBV5-4 and TRBJ2-2, the full variable domain is ETGVTQSPTHLIKTRGQQVTLRCSSQSGHNTVSWYQQALGQGPQFIFQYYREEENGRGNFPPRFSGLQFPNYSSELNVNALELDDSALYLCASSLALQGDPNTGELFFGEGSRLTVL.

This clone was observed a handful of times. A read error may produce the germline difference seen at one junction end. The chain links TRBV7-7 to TRBJ2-1; perhaps TRBD1 as D (6 bases). The CDR3 extends over 15 amino acids. CDR1 and CDR2 from the germline V gene are SSHAT and FNYEAQ (reference sequence). CDR3 amino acids: CASSLGTQTAHEQFF. In DNA form, the CDR3 reads TGTGCTAGCAGCCTAGGGACACAAACAGCACATGAGCAGTTCTTC.

The V call is TRBV5-4, the J call TRBJ2-7; TRBD1 or TRBD2 may be the D gene (5 bases each). The ends were cut back, 7 bases at V and 5 bases at J, with 22 bases in the middle. This CDR3 is built from 15 residues. The V gene's germline CDR1 is SGHNT and CDR2 YYREEE (reference sequence). This chain's CDR3 is CASRTGTAPANEQYF. In DNA, the CDR3 is TGTGCCAGCCGGACGGGGACCGCCCCTGCGAACGAGCAGTACTTC.

This sequence joins TRBV29-1 and TRBJ2-7, with D possibly matching TRBD1 (6 bases). Germline V gene data show CDR1 as SQVTM and CDR2 as ANQGSEA. There are 16 residues in the CDR3. V was trimmed by 4 bases and J by 5 bases, leaving 24 bases between them. The CDR3 protein is CSVVGGVGFTDHEQYF. The CDR3 DNA follows: TGCAGCGTTGTAGGGGGAGTCGGCTTCACCGACCACGAGCAGTACTTC.

This clone showed up just a few times. V is TRBV13 and J is TRBJ2-6; 9 bases match TRBD1. The trim removed 0 bases at V and 1 base at J, leaving 7 bases unmatched. In germline, CDR1 is PRHDT, CDR2 FYEKMQ (reference sequence). The CDR3 covers 19 residues. CDR3 DNA: TGTGCCAGCAGCTTAGGCATGGGACAGGGAGTATCTGGGGCCAACGTCCTGACTTTC. It yields the protein CASSLGMGQGVSGANVLTF.

The chain is built from TRBV29-1 and TRBJ2-7; TRBD2 matches 9 bases. CDR1 and CDR2 (germline): SQVTM, ANQGSEA. Germline trimming cut 4 bases from V and 1 base from J; bases unmatched to any gene: 8. The length of the CDR3 is 15 residues. The CDR3 bases are TGCAGCGTTGTAGTGTTGAGCGGGGGGTCCTACGAGCAGTACTTC. Amino acids: CSVVVLSGGSYEQYF.

The chain recombines TRBV6-5 with TRBJ2-2, with no clear D. V was shortened by 0 bases and J by 0 bases, with 5 bases between the two germline ends. Germline values: CDR1 MNHEY, CDR2 SVGAGI. This CDR3 region has 15 residues. The CDR3 protein is CASSYSQSNTGELFF. The CDR3 DNA is TGTGCCAGCAGTTACTCGCAGTCGAACACCGGGGAGCTGTTTTTT.

This clone was observed a handful of times. The chain recombines TRBV29-1 with TRBJ1-1; D is unresolved. CDR1 and CDR2 (germline): SQVTM, ANQGSEA. The CDR3 has 13 residues. V was cut by 7 bases and J by 7 bases, with 19 bases left in between. The CDR3 DNA reads as TGCAGCGCCCCTCACAATAACCAGGTTGAAGCTTTCTTT. It is translated as CSAPHNNQVEAFF.

In its sample, this clone was seen a few times. The J gene is TRBJ2-5, the V gene TRBV28, with D possibly called TRBD1 or TRBD2 (5 bases each). The CDR3 totals 15 residues. Germline CDR1 and CDR2: MDHEN and SYDVKM. V lost 3 bases and J lost 0, with 11 bases in between. Here the CDR3 DNA reads TGTGCCAGCAGTTTTTTGGGGACGGACCAAGAGACCCAGTACTTC. This codes for CASSFLGTDQETQYF.

The genes are TRBV9 and TRBJ2-5; D assignment may be TRBD1 or TRBD2 (5 bases each). This CDR3 is 18 amino acids long. The germline V gene has CDR1 SGDLS and CDR2 YYNGEE. V lost 0 bases, J lost 4 bases, and 22 bases lay in between. CDR3 in amino acids: CASSVGVCGRGFGETQYF. CDR3 nucleotide sequence: TGTGCCAGCAGCGTAGGGGTTTGCGGACGGGGCTTCGGAGAGACCCAGTACTTC.

The V and J genes are TRBV18 and TRBJ2-2, with D perhaps given as TRBD1 or TRBD2 (5 bases each). The CDR3 consists of 15 residues. Germline CDR1 is KGHSH and CDR2 is LQKENI. Trimming took off 8 bases at V and 2 bases at J, with 15 bases between the two ends. CDR3 bases: TGTGCCAGCCCAATGGGACCGAGTAACACCGGGGAGCTGTTTTTT. Protein sequence: CASPMGPSNTGELFF.

V gene TRBV13 combines with J gene TRBJ1-5; D is ambiguous. Per germline, CDR1 PRHDT and CDR2 FYEKMQ (reference sequence). The V end lost 0 bases, the J end lost 9 bases, and 15 bases lay between the germline ends. CDR3 length: 15 residues. The CDR3 DNA follows: TGTGCCAGCAGCTTAGGCCGGGGAGGACGTGTGCCCCAGCATTTT. Protein sequence: CASSLGRGGRVPQHF.

This sequence joins TRBV29-1 and TRBJ1-2; D not resolved. The CDR3 is 13 residues long. Germline V gene lookup returns CDR1 SQVTM and CDR2 ANQGSEA. V was shortened by 6 bases and J by 3 bases, with 14 bases between the two germline ends. The chain's CDR3 is CSVQSPGDYGYTF. Here the CDR3 DNA reads TGCAGCGTCCAATCCCCGGGAGACTATGGCTACACCTTC.

For this clone: The DNA is left out, because the CDR3 cannot be placed on it with certainty; the CDR3 is given as TCRdb lists it. V and J are TRBV5-6 and TRBJ1-2; TRBD1 is taken as the D call from the table, unchecked against the DNA. Germline loops: CDR1 SGHDT, CDR2 YYEEEE. The CDR3 sequence runs 13 residues, both termini included. The CDR3: CASSFGTGAGDTF.

In its sample, this clone was seen a few times. The chain joins TRBV28 to TRBJ1-2; D unclear. This CDR3 contains 14 residues. Between the trimmed V and J ends, which lost 6 bases and 1 base, there was a span of 12 bases. CDR1 MDHEN and CDR2 SYDVKM come from the germline V gene. CDR3 protein: CASRARSRNYGYTF. DNA for the CDR3: TGTGCCAGCAGGGCGCGCTCCCGTAACTATGGCTACACCTTC.

V is TRBV6-1 and J is TRBJ1-2; D uncertain. The germline V and J ends were trimmed by 1 base and 4 bases, with 10 bases remaining between them. CDR3 length: 14 residues. Germline V gives CDR1 MNHNS, CDR2 SASEGT. The CDR3 protein is CASSEGPGAYGYTF. CDR3 DNA: TGTGCCAGCAGTGAAGGGCCGGGTGCCTATGGCTACACCTTC.

The chain employs TRBV5-1 and TRBJ2-1; D may correspond to TRBD1 or TRBD2 (5 bases each). This CDR3 comprises 14 residues. CDR1 and CDR2 (germline): SGHRS, YFSETQ. V was cut by 3 bases and J by 4 bases, with 11 bases left in between. CDR3: CASSWQGPYNEQFF. In DNA form, the CDR3 reads TGCGCCAGCAGCTGGCAGGGACCGTACAATGAGCAGTTCTTC.

The chain joins TRBV5-1 to TRBJ2-3; 10 bases line up with TRBD2. The V gene end was trimmed by 0 bases and the J gene end by 4 bases; junction bases not matched to a gene: 5. The CDR3 is 16 residues long. Germline-derived CDR1 and CDR2 are SGHRS and YFSETQ. CDR3 region: CASSLDTSGDPDTQYF. DNA of the CDR3: TGCGCCAGCAGCTTGGACACTAGCGGGGACCCAGATACGCAGTATTTT. Full variable domain (rest looked up from reference TRBV5-1 and TRBJ2-3): KAGVTQTPRYLIKTRGQQVTLSCSPISGHRSVSWYQQTPGQGLQFLFEYFSETQRNKGNFPGRFSGRQFSNSRSEMNVSTLELGDSALYLCASSLDTSGDPDTQYFGPGTRLTVL.

This clone has just one count. The chain uses TRBV4-2 and TRBJ1-1, with D possibly TRBD1 on 5 matching bases. The CDR3 has 18 residues. Trimming pared 4 bases from V and 0 bases from J, leaving 21 bases between. CDR1 and CDR2 from the germline V gene are LGHNA and YNFKEQ. The CDR3 DNA reads as TGTGCCAGCAGCCCCGGGACCGGGCAACCGATTATGAACACTGAAGCTTTCTTT. Protein product: CASSPGTGQPIMNTEAFF.

In DNA, the CDR3 is TGTGCCAGCAGCTCGCAGAGCACAGATACGCAGTATTTT. Translating gives CASSSQSTDTQYF. V is TRBV7-3 and J is TRBJ2-3; D is undetermined. Germline CDR1 and CDR2: SGHTA and FQGTGA. CDR3 length: 13 amino acids. V lost 4 bases to trimming and J lost 0 bases, with 5 bases between them. The whole variable domain, remainder taken from reference TRBV7-3 and TRBJ2-3, is GAGVSQTPSNKVTEKGKYVELRCDPISGHTALYWYRQSLGQGPEFLIYFQGTGAADDSGLPNDRFFAVRPEGSVSTLKIQRTERGDSAVYLCASSSQSTDTQYFGPGTRLTVL.

This chain uses TRBV7-9 with TRBJ2-3, with D uncertain. Deletions cut 0 bases from V and 1 base from J, with 11 bases between. CDR1 SEHNR and CDR2 FQNEAQ come from the germline V gene (reference sequence). The CDR3 runs 16 residues. The CDR3, as DNA: TGTGCCAGCAGCTTAGCCCAGGCCCGGGGCACAGATACGCAGTATTTT. This codes for CASSLAQARGTDTQYF.

This clone appeared a single time. This chain connects TRBV29-1 to TRBJ1-2; no firm D call. Deletions cut 1 base from V and 8 bases from J, with 8 bases between. Germline assignment: CDR1 SQVTM and CDR2 ANQGSEA. The CDR3 runs to 11 residues. The CDR3 protein is CSVEAARGYTF. In DNA, the CDR3 is TGCAGCGTTGAAGCGGCGCGCGGCTACACCTTC. The whole variable domain, remainder taken from reference TRBV29-1 and TRBJ1-2, is SAVISQKPSRDICQRGTSLTIQCQVDSQVTMMFWYRQQPGQSLTLIATANQGSEATYESGFVIDKFPISRPNLTFSTLTVSNMSPEDSSIYLCSVEAARGYTFGSGTRLTVV.

This clone was picked up a small number of times. The rearrangement uses TRBV13 and TRBJ2-5; no firm D call. The V end was cut by 1 base, the J end by 2 bases, with 5 bases between. This CDR3 region has 13 residues. Germline V CDR1 and CDR2: PRHDT, FYEKMQ (reference sequence). The CDR3 DNA follows: TGTGCCAGCAGCTTAGTTTCGCAAGAGACCCAGTACTTC. This translates into CASSLVSQETQYF.